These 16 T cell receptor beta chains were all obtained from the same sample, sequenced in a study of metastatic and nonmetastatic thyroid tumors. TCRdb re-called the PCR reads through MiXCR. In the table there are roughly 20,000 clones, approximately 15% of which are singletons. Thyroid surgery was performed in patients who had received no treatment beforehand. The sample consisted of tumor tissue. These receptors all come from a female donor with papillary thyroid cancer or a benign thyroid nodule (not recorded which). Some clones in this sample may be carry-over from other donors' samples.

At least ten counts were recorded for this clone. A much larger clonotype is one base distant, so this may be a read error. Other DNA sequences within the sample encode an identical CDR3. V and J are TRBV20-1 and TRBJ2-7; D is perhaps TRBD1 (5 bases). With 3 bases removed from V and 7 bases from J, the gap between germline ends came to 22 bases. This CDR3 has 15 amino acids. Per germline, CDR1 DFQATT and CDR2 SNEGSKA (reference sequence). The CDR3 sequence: CSASRGTGSNDEQYF. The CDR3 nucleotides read TGCAGTGCTAGTCGAGGAACAGGTTCCAACGATGAGCAGTACTTC.

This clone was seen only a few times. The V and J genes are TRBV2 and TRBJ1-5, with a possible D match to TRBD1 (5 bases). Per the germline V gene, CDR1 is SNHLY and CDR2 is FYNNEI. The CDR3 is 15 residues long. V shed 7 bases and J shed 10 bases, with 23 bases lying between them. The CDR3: CASNPQVYQGHPQHF. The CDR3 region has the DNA TGTGCCAGCAACCCGCAGGTGTATCAGGGTCATCCCCAGCATTTT.

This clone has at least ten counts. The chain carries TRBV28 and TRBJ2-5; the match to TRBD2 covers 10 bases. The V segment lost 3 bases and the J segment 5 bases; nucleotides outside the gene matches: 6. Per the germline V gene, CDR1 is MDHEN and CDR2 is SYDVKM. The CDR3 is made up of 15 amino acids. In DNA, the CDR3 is TGTGCCAGCAGTTTCCAGCGGGGGGGCCCCGAGACCCAGTACTTC. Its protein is CASSFQRGGPETQYF.

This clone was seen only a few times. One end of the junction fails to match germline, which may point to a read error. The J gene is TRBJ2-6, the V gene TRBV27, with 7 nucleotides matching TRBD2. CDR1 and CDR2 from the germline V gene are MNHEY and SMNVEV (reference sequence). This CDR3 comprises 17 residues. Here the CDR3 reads CSSSSLAAISGANVLTF. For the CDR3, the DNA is TGTTCCAGCAGTTCCCTAGCGGCTATCTCTGGGGCCAACGTCCTGACTTTC.

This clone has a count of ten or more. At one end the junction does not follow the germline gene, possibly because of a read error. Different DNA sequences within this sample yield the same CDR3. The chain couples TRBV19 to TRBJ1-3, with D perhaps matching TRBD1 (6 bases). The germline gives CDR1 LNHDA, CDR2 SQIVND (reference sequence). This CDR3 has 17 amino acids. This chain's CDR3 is CASSISFGAGAGNTIYF. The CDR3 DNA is TGTGCCAGTAGTATATCGTTTGGTGCAGGGGCCGGAAACACTATATATTTT.

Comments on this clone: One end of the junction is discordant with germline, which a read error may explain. The CDR3 region has the DNA TGCGCCAGAATGGGAGTCTATCCAGGAGACGAGCAGTACTTC. It yields the protein CARMGVYPGDEQYF. The chain recombines TRBV2 with TRBJ2-7; the D gene is possibly TRBD2 (5 bases). The CDR3 runs to 14 residues. Looked up from germline, CDR1 is SNHLY and CDR2 is FYNNEI.

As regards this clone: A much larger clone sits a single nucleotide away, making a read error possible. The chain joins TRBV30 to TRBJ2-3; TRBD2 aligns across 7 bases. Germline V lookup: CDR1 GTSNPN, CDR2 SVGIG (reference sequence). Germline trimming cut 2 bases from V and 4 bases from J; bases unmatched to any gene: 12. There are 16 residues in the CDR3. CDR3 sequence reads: CAWSFYLAASADTQYF. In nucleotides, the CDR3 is TGTGCCTGGAGTTTCTATCTAGCGGCCTCGGCAGATACGCAGTATTTT.

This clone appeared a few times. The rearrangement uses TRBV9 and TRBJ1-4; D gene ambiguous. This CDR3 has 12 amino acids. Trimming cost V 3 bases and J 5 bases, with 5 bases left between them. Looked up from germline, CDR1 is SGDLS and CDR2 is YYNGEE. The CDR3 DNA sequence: TGTGCCAGCAGCGGGTCCAATGAAAAACTGTTTTTT. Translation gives CASSGSNEKLFF.

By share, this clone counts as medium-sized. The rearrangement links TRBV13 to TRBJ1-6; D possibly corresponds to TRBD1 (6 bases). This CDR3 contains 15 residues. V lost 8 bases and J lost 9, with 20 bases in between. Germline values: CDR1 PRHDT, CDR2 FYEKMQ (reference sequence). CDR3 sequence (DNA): TGTGCCAGCCGGGTCAGGGGTGGCGAAACTTCACCCCTCCACTTT. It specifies CASRVRGGETSPLHF.

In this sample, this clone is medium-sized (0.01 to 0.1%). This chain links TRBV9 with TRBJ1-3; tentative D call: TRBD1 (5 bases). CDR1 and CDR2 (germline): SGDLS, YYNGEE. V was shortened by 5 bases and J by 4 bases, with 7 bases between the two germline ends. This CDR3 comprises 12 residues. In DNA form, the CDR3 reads TGTGCCAGCAGTCGGGGGGGAAACACCATATATTTT. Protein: CASSRGGNTIYF.

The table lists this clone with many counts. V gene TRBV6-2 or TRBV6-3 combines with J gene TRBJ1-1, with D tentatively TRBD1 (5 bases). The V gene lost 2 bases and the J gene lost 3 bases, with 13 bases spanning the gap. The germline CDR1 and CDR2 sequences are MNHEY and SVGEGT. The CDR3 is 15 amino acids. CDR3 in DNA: TGTGCCAGCAGTTACGATGGGGGAGGGTACACTGAAGCTTTCTTT. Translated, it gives CASSYDGGGYTEAFF.

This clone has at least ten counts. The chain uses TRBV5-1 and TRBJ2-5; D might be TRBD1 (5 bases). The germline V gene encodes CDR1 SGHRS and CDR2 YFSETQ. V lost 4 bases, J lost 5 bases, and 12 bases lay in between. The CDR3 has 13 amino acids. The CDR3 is CASSPRVMETQYF. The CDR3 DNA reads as TGCGCCAGCAGCCCCAGGGTAATGGAGACCCAGTACTTC.

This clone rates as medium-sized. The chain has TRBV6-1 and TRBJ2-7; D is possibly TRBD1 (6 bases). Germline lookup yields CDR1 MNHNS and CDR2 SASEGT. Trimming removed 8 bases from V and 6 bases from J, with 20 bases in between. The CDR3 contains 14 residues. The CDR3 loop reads CASGYHNRVVEQYF. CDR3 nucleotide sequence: TGTGCCAGCGGGTACCACAACAGGGTCGTCGAGCAGTACTTC.

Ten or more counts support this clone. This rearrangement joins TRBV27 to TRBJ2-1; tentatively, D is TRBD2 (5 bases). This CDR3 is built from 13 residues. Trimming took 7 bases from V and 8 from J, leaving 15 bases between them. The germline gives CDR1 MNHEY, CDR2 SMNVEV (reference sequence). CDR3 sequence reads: CASTREGTDEQFF. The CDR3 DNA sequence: TGTGCCAGCACCCGCGAGGGTACGGATGAGCAGTTCTTC.

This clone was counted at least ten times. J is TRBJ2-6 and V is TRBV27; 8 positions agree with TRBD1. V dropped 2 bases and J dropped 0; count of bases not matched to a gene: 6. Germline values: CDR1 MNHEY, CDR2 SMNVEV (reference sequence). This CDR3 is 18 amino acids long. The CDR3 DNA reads TGTGCCAGCAGTTTACGGCAGGGGGCCTTCTCTGGGGCCAACGTCCTGACTTTC. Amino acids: CASSLRQGAFSGANVLTF. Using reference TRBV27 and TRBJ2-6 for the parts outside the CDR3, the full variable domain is EAQVTQNPRYLITVTGKKLTVTCSQNMNHEYMSWYRQDPGLGLRQIYYSMNVEVTDKGDVPEGYKVSRKEKRNFPLILESPSPNQTSLYFCASSLRQGAFSGANVLTFGAGSRLTVL.

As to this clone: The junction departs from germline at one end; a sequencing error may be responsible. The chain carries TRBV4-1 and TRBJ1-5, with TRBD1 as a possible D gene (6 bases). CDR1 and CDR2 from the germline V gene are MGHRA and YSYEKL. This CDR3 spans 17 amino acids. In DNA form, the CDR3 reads TGCGCCAGCATCCAAGGTGGGGGGCCCAATAGCAATCGGCCCCAGCATTTT. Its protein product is CASIQGGGPNSNRPQHF.